Below, one TCR beta chain is given with its context. As yet, its antigen is unknown. The trim removed 1 base at V and 3 bases at J, leaving 3 bases unmatched. The length of the CDR3 is 14 residues. Germline loops: CDR1 SGHDT, CDR2 YYEEEE. Via MiXCR, TCRdb re-called the 5' RACE reads, giving one row per CDR3 protein. Found here are about 240,000 distinct CDR3 sequences, about 11% of them singletons; the top ten hold over 8%. This entry belongs to a study of identical twins. Study outcomes and limitations: When twins shared out-of-frame alpha sequences, those sequences had excess low generation probability. Fewer insertions marked abundant cord blood beta clonotypes; young adult naive trended weakly, memory not at all.

This sequence originates from a man over 45 in good health. Sequencing used memory T cells sorted from blood. V gene TRBV5-6 combines with J gene TRBJ1-2, with 7 bases aligning to TRBD1. CDR3 sequence: CASSLRGGDYGYTF. For the CDR3, the DNA is TGTGCCAGCAGCTTGAGAGGGGGCGACTATGGCTACACCTTC. Full variable domain (outside the CDR3, taken from reference TRBV5-6 and TRBJ1-2): DAGVTQSPTHLIKTRGQQVTLRCSPKSGHDTVSWYQQALGQGPQFIFQYYEEEERQRGNFPDRFSGHQFPNYSSELNVNALLLGDSALYLCASSLRGGDYGYTFGSGTRLTVV.